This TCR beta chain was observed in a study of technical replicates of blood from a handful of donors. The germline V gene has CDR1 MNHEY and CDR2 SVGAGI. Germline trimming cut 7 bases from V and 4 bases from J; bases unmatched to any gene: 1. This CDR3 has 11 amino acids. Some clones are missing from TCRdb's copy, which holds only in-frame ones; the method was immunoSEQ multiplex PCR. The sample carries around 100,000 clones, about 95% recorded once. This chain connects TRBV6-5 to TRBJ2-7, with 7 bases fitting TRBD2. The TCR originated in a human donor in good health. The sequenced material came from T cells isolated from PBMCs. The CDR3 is CASTGGYEQYF. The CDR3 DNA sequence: TGTGCCAGCACGGGAGGTTACGAGCAGTACTTC.